These 30 T cell receptor beta chains came from one sample sequenced in a study of blood T cell repertoires in COVID-19. The method was immunoSEQ multiplex PCR; TCRdb's version includes in-frame clones alone and lacks a portion of them. The table lists more than 300,000 clones, 90% to 95% of them singletons. Sequences were obtained from PBMCs or T cells enriched from blood (not recorded which). The receptors were gathered from a woman in her thirties or forties who had been exposed to COVID-19.

The J gene is TRBJ2-7, the V gene TRBV3-1 (or the pseudogene TRBV3-2), with 7 bases fitting TRBD2. The junction had 1 base not matched to a gene; V was cut back by 4 bases and J by 4 bases. The CDR3 totals 12 residues. CDR1 is LGHDT and CDR2 is YNNKEL in the germline V gene (reference sequence). CDR3 in DNA: TGTGCCAGCAGCCCGGGGGGTTACGAGCAGTACTTC. Its protein is CASSPGGYEQYF.

This clone was seen a single time. J is TRBJ1-5 and V is TRBV7-8, with a tentative D call TRBD1 (5 bases). The germline V gene has CDR1 SGHVS and CDR2 FQNEAQ. V lost 1 base to trimming and J lost 5 bases, with 6 bases between them. The CDR3 sequence is 13 residues long. The CDR3 region has the DNA TGTGCCAGCAGCTTAGGCAGGGATCAGCCCCAGCATTTT. This codes for CASSLGRDQPQHF.

The CDR3 loop reads CSVVAGANTGELFF. As DNA, the CDR3 is TGCAGCGTTGTAGCGGGTGCGAACACCGGGGAGCTGTTTTTT. The chain recombines TRBV29-1 with TRBJ2-2; 7 nucleotides line up with TRBD2. J lost 0 bases, V lost 4 bases, and 2 bases had no gene match. This CDR3 contains 14 residues. Germline CDR1 is SQVTM and CDR2 is ANQGSEA.

The genes are TRBV14 and TRBJ2-7, with a tentative D call TRBD1 (5 bases). With 0 bases removed from V and 2 bases from J, the gap between germline ends came to 20 bases. The CDR3 consists of 18 residues. The germline CDR1 and CDR2 sequences are SGHDN and FVKESK. The CDR3 here is CASSQEGDILGPTYEQYF. The CDR3 DNA follows: TGTGCCAGCAGCCAAGAAGGGGATATTTTAGGACCTACCTACGAGCAGTACTTC.

The chain carries TRBV7-9 and TRBJ2-7; tentative D call: TRBD1 (6 bases). Germline CDR1 and CDR2: SEHNR and FQNEAQ (reference sequence). The CDR3 is 12 residues long. V was trimmed by 7 bases and J by 4 bases, leaving 11 bases between them. The DNA for the CDR3 is TGTGCCAGCACCGAACAGGGTTACGAGCAGTACTTC. The encoded protein is CASTEQGYEQYF.

The V gene is TRBV6-5, the J gene TRBJ2-3, with a possible D match to TRBD2 (6 bases). The CDR3 has 12 amino acids. Germline CDR1 is MNHEY and CDR2 is SVGAGI. Trimming cost V 6 bases and J 6 bases, with 10 bases left between them. The CDR3 DNA reads TGTGCCAGCAGGAGACTAGTGGATACGCAGTATTTT. It is translated as CASRRLVDTQYF.

The chain is built from TRBV30 and TRBJ1-1; D is uncertain. Trimming cost V 3 bases and J 1 base, with 12 bases left between them. The CDR3 is 14 residues long. Germline V gene data show CDR1 as GTSNPN and CDR2 as SVGIG (reference sequence). CDR3 nucleotides: TGTGCCTGGAGCTTCGGGATAAGGAACACTGAAGCTTTCTTT. Protein product: CAWSFGIRNTEAFF.

The table lists this clone with a count of one. This chain joins TRBV13 and TRBJ1-1; TRBD1 matches 8 bases. V shed 1 base, J shed 7 bases, and the junction held 5 bases outside the gene matches. CDR3 length: 14 amino acids. Germline V gives CDR1 PRHDT, CDR2 FYEKMQ (reference sequence). In nucleotides, the CDR3 is TGTGCCAGCAGCTTAGTTCAGGGGGCGGATGAAGCTTTCTTT. Translating gives CASSLVQGADEAFF.

The chain has TRBV2 and TRBJ2-2; TRBD2 aligns across 14 bases. CDR1 is SNHLY and CDR2 is FYNNEI in the germline V gene. V shed 6 bases and J 6 bases; nucleotides not matched to a gene: 3. The CDR3 extends over 15 amino acids. The chain's CDR3 is CASRGTSGSPGELFF. The CDR3 DNA reads TGTGCCAGCAGAGGGACTAGCGGGAGCCCCGGGGAGCTGTTTTTT.

The CDR3 nucleotides read TGTGCCAGCACCACCGCCCGGGGGAGGGTGGGTAATTCACCCCTCCACTTT. This sequence encodes CASTTARGRVGNSPLHF. The rearrangement joins TRBV28 to TRBJ1-6; TRBD1 might be the D (5 bases). CDR1 and CDR2 (germline): MDHEN, SYDVKM. This CDR3 comprises 17 residues. With 7 bases removed from V and 6 bases from J, the gap between germline ends came to 22 bases.

The genes are TRBV5-1 and TRBJ1-1; 11 bases map to TRBD1. The length of the CDR3 is 16 residues. The V gene end was trimmed by 5 bases and the J gene end by 8 bases; junction bases not matched to a gene: 14. Germline CDR1 SGHRS, CDR2 YFSETQ. For the CDR3, the DNA is TGCGCCAGCAGACAAGAACTGGGACAGGGGGTAGAGGAAGCTTTCTTT. Residues: CASRQELGQGVEEAFF.

The rearrangement links TRBV7-9 to TRBJ2-1; 8 nucleotides align to TRBD1. This CDR3 comprises 15 residues. J was trimmed by 7 bases and V by 4 bases; bases with no gene match: 9. CDR1 is SEHNR and CDR2 is FQNEAQ in the germline V gene (reference sequence). The CDR3 loop is CASSSDRGVLNEQFF. The DNA of the CDR3 is TGTGCCAGCAGCTCAGACAGGGGTGTTCTTAATGAGCAGTTCTTC.

The chain couples TRBV7-2 to TRBJ1-5; TRBD1 agrees at 9 bases. The CDR3 length is 16 residues. From germline, CDR1 is SGHTA and CDR2 FQGNSA. With V trimmed by 0 bases and J by 4 bases, 4 bases remained unmatched. The CDR3 bases are TGTGCCAGCAGCTTAGCCACAGGGGGCCTAAATCAGCCCCAGCATTTT. Protein product: CASSLATGGLNQPQHF.

This rearrangement joins TRBV6-2 or TRBV6-3 to TRBJ1-5, with 9 positions matching TRBD1. Per the germline V gene, CDR1 is MNHEY and CDR2 is SVGEGT. The CDR3 covers 16 residues. The junction had 8 bases not matched to a gene; V was cut back by 6 bases and J by 2 bases. CDR3 DNA sequence: TGTGCCAGCAGCCTCACAGGGGGCGGCGGCAATCAGCCCCAGCATTTT. It translates to CASSLTGGGGNQPQHF.

The chain uses TRBV15 and TRBJ1-2; 9 nucleotides line up with TRBD1. V trimming: 3 bases; J trimming: 5 bases; junction bases outside the gene matches: 4. There are 14 residues in the CDR3. Looked up from germline, CDR1 is LNHNV and CDR2 is YYDKDF (reference sequence). The CDR3 DNA follows: TGTGCCACCAGCAGCGGACAGGGGCTTTATGGCTACACCTTC. It codes for CATSSGQGLYGYTF.

V usage is TRBV12-1 and J usage is TRBJ2-5; the D call in the table, TRBD2, was not verified against the DNA. TRBV12-1 is tagged as a pseudogene. CDR3 length: 15 residues. CDR3 coding DNA: TGTGCCAGCAGCTTTAGGGCTAGCGGGAGGGAGACCCAGTACTTC. This translates into CASSFRASGRETQYF.

V is TRBV29-1 and J is TRBJ1-1; TRBD1 matches 7 bases. The CDR3 runs 14 residues. The germline gives CDR1 SQVTM, CDR2 ANQGSEA. J lost 4 bases, V lost 3 bases, and 8 bases had no gene match. CDR3 DNA sequence: TGCAGCGTTGACAGGGGGTGGGTTAGCACTGAAGCTTTCTTT. Protein product: CSVDRGWVSTEAFF. The whole variable domain, filled in from reference TRBV29-1 and TRBJ1-1, reads SAVISQKPSRDICQRGTSLTIQCQVDSQVTMMFWYRQQPGQSLTLIATANQGSEATYESGFVIDKFPISRPNLTFSTLTVSNMSPEDSSIYLCSVDRGWVSTEAFFGQGTRLTVV.

This clone occurred once. Written as DNA, the CDR3 is TGTGCCAGCGCCAGGGATAGCAATCAGCCCCAGCATTTT. As protein: CASARDSNQPQHF. The chain combines TRBV2 with TRBJ1-5, with D perhaps matching TRBD1 (5 bases). The CDR3 length is 13 residues. Deletions cut 8 bases from V and 0 bases from J, with 8 bases between. Germline assignment: CDR1 SNHLY and CDR2 FYNNEI.

The chain employs TRBV30 and TRBJ1-4; 8 bases line up with TRBD1. CDR3 size: 14 residues. The ends lost 2 bases at V and 6 bases at J; junction bases unmatched: 5. Germline V gives CDR1 GTSNPN, CDR2 SVGIG (reference sequence). CDR3 sequence reads: CAWSRGQGDEKLFF. As DNA, the CDR3 is TGTGCCTGGAGTAGAGGACAGGGCGATGAAAAACTGTTTTTT.

This clone has just one count. This chain joins TRBV27 and TRBJ2-7, with D possibly matching TRBD2 (5 bases). The V gene lost 3 bases and the J gene lost 2 bases, with 14 bases spanning the gap. CDR3 length equals 15 residues. Germline V lookup: CDR1 MNHEY, CDR2 SMNVEV (reference sequence). The CDR3 coding sequence is TGTGCCAGCAGTTTTTTCCCATCGGAGGCCTACGAGCAGTACTTC. Its protein is CASSFFPSEAYEQYF.

V gene TRBV2 combines with J gene TRBJ1-1, with TRBD1 identical over 7 bases. The CDR3 is 14 amino acids. Germline V lookup: CDR1 SNHLY, CDR2 FYNNEI. The V segment lost 7 bases and the J segment 6 bases; nucleotides outside the gene matches: 11. The CDR3 DNA follows: TGTGCCAGCATAACCTTTTGGACAGGTCCTGAAGCTTTCTTT. Translated: CASITFWTGPEAFF.

The chain combines TRBV7-6 with TRBJ2-1, with 12 nucleotides matching TRBD2. Losses at the gene ends were 2 bases for V and 9 bases for J; bases not matched to a gene: 2. Germline lookup yields CDR1 SGHVS and CDR2 FNYEAQ. The CDR3 length is 14 residues. The CDR3 sequence: CASSLLAGGGEQFF. DNA of the CDR3: TGTGCCAGCAGCTTACTAGCGGGAGGGGGTGAGCAGTTCTTC.

This clone was counted once. V gene TRBV6-5 combines with J gene TRBJ1-1; D possibly corresponds to TRBD1 (5 bases). The V end lost 8 bases, the J end lost 8 bases, and 9 bases lay between the germline ends. This CDR3 spans 10 amino acids. Germline V gives CDR1 MNHEY, CDR2 SVGAGI. CDR3: CASRKGEAFF. The DNA of the CDR3 is TGTGCCAGCCGCAAGGGGGAAGCTTTCTTT.

The chain recombines TRBV5-1 with TRBJ2-7; 9 nucleotides line up with TRBD2. The CDR3 covers 15 residues. Trimming removed 2 bases from V and 0 bases from J; junction bases left unmatched: 3. Germline lookup yields CDR1 SGHRS and CDR2 YFSETQ. The CDR3 sequence: CASSFSSGVSYEQYF. In nucleotides, the CDR3 is TGCGCCAGCAGCTTTTCTAGCGGGGTCTCCTACGAGCAGTACTTC.

The chain recombines TRBV7-9 with TRBJ1-3; D gene uncertain. V was shortened by 8 bases and J by 2 bases, with 13 bases between the two germline ends. The CDR3 spans 14 residues. Looked up from germline, CDR1 is SEHNR and CDR2 is FQNEAQ (reference sequence). The CDR3 reads CASERRGAGNTIYF. In DNA, the CDR3 is TGTGCCAGCGAGCGGCGAGGCGCTGGAAACACCATATATTTT.

The J gene is TRBJ1-1, the V gene TRBV6-2 or TRBV6-3; a weak D match, TRBD1 (6 bases). The CDR3 is 15 residues long. CDR1 MNHEY and CDR2 SVGEGT come from the germline V gene. Trimming took off 5 bases at V and 2 bases at J, with 15 bases between the two ends. The CDR3 protein is CASSKPDRINTEAFF. CDR3 nucleotide sequence: TGTGCCAGCAGTAAACCCGACAGGATCAACACTGAAGCTTTCTTT.

This chain uses TRBV27 with TRBJ1-5; 8 bases are shared with TRBD1. CDR1 is MNHEY, CDR2 SMNVEV, per germline (reference sequence). The CDR3 has 17 residues. V lost 5 bases, J lost 4 bases, and 13 bases stayed unmatched. CDR3 in DNA: TGTGCCAGCAGTCAAAGACGGGTTAGACAGGGGAATCAGCCCCAGCATTTT. It specifies CASSQRRVRQGNQPQHF.

This clone was detected only a few times. The rearrangement uses TRBV6-6 and TRBJ2-7, with TRBD2 matching over 9 bases. Germline assignment: CDR1 MNHNY and CDR2 SVGAGI (reference sequence). Trimming took 5 bases from V and 6 from J; bases not matched to a gene: 8. CDR3 size: 14 residues. The CDR3 DNA sequence: TGTGCCAGCAGTGCCACTAAAGCGGGAGGCGAGCAGTACTTC. Amino acids: CASSATKAGGEQYF.

The chain links TRBV27 to TRBJ1-1; D possibly corresponds to TRBD1 (5 bases). The CDR3 has 16 residues. Germline V gene data show CDR1 as MNHEY and CDR2 as SMNVEV (reference sequence). Trimming left V 6 bases short and J 1 base short, with 18 bases between. CDR3 in amino acids: CASRQASVGRNTEAFF. CDR3 in DNA: TGTGCCAGCAGACAAGCGTCAGTGGGGCGGAACACTGAAGCTTTCTTT.

The chain recombines TRBV11-2 with TRBJ1-4; TRBD1 matches at 8 bases. This CDR3 comprises 13 residues. Germline CDR1 reads SGHAT; CDR2 reads FQNNGV. J gave up 4 bases and V 7 bases, and 2 bases lay outside the gene matches. CDR3 coding DNA: TGTGCCAGCAACAGGGGGAATAATGAAAAACTGTTTTTT. Encoded protein: CASNRGNNEKLFF. Full variable domain (missing parts from reference TRBV11-2 and TRBJ1-4): EAGVAQSPRYKIIEKRQSVAFWCNPISGHATLYWYQQILGQGPKLLIQFQNNGVVDDSQLPKDRFSAERLKGVDSTLKIQPAKLEDSAVYLCASNRGNNEKLFFGSGTQLSVL.